Listed below are T cell receptor beta chains from one sample, sequenced in a study of somatic mutations in cytotoxic T cells in rheumatoid arthritis. Sequencing used immunoSEQ multiplex PCR; TCRdb keeps in-frame clones, though not all of them. Counted here are 18,000 or so clones, about 80% occurring once; the ten biggest clones make up more than 7%. The sample was CD8+ T cells sorted from blood. These receptors originate from an adult with rheumatoid arthritis. Each CDR3 is given with its conserved first and last residue. D genes are given only for firm matches. The size field is filled for only some rows; it gives once, few, many or a size class.

cdr3_nt,cdr3_aa,v_call,d_call,clone_size,j_call
TGTGCCAGCAGTGACCGCGACAGCATTCGGAGCAATGAGCAGTTCTTC,CASSDRDSIRSNEQFF,TRBV2,.,.,TRBJ2-1
TGTGCCAGCTCACCGGGACAGGTCATGGGCAATCAGCCCCAGCATTTT,CASSPGQVMGNQPQHF,TRBV18,TRBD1,.,TRBJ1-5
TGTGCCAGCAGGGTCTGGACGGACACAGATACGCAGTATTTT,CASRVWTDTDTQYF,TRBV27,.,.,TRBJ2-3
TGTGCCAGCAGCCCCCGACAGGGAGCAAGCGTCAGCTTGAACACCGGGGAGCTGTTTTTT,CASSPRQGASVSLNTGELFF,TRBV9,TRBD1,.,TRBJ2-2
TGTGCCAGCAGCTTGAGTCCCGTGGCGGAGCAGTTCTTC,CASSLSPVAEQFF,TRBV5-6,.,.,TRBJ2-1
TGTGCCAGCAGCTCATGGGTAAGGGATGAAGCTTTCTTT,CASSSWVRDEAFF,TRBV7-9,.,.,TRBJ1-1
TGTGCCAGCAGTGACCCCCCGGGACAGGGATACGAGCAGTACTTC,CASSDPPGQGYEQYF,TRBV6-1,TRBD1,.,TRBJ2-7
TGTGCCAGCAGTTTCGGCAGGGGGCAGACCCAGTACTTC,CASSFGRGQTQYF,TRBV27,TRBD1,.,TRBJ2-5
TGTGCCAGCAGAGGGGAAGGGGGCTACACCTTC,CASRGEGGYTF,TRBV27,.,.,TRBJ1-2
TGTGCCAGTACCTGGACAAATTCTGGCTATCAGCCCCAGCATTTT,CASTWTNSGYQPQHF,TRBV19,.,.,TRBJ1-5
TGTGCCAGCAGTGACTCGTCTAGCGGGGGCGGTTATGAGCAGTTCTTC,CASSDSSSGGGYEQFF,TRBV6-4,TRBD2,few,TRBJ2-1
TGTGCCAGCAGTTACGGACAGGGAGGTTACGAGCAGTACTTC,CASSYGQGGYEQYF,TRBV6-6,TRBD1,.,TRBJ2-7
TGTGCCAGCAGGGGAGGGAGAACCCCCCATGAGCAGTTCTTC,CASRGGRTPHEQFF,TRBV2,TRBD2,.,TRBJ2-1
TGTGCCAGCAGCTTCTGGGGGTACCAAGAGACCCAGTACTTC,CASSFWGYQETQYF,TRBV7-8,.,.,TRBJ2-5
TGCGCCAGCAGCTCCCTTCAGATCCAATCGGGGGGGGGAAGAACTGAAGCTTTCTTT,CASSSLQIQSGGGRTEAFF,TRBV5-1,.,.,TRBJ1-1
TGTGCCACCATCGACGTCATCGGACCTTACAATGAGCAGTTCTTC,CATIDVIGPYNEQFF,TRBV6-5,.,.,TRBJ2-1
TGTGCCAGCAGTTTGATGCGGGAGGTCTCCTACGAGCAGTACTTC,CASSLMREVSYEQYF,TRBV27,TRBD2,.,TRBJ2-7
TGCGCCAGCAGCCTTTGGACCGAACAGCCCCAGCATTTT,CASSLWTEQPQHF,TRBV4-1,.,.,TRBJ1-5
TGTGCCAGCAGTGAGGGGATTAGTGCTGGAAACACCATATATTTT,CASSEGISAGNTIYF,TRBV25-1,.,once,TRBJ1-3
TGTGCCAGCAGTTGGGGACTAGCGGGTGAGCAGTTCTTC,CASSWGLAGEQFF,TRBV27,TRBD2,.,TRBJ2-1
TGTGCCAGCAGCGGACAGGGAACCTATGGCTACACCTTC,CASSGQGTYGYTF,TRBV13,TRBD1,few,TRBJ1-2
TGTGCCAGTCTCAGGGGGTACACTGAAGCTTTCTTT,CASLRGYTEAFF,TRBV6-1,TRBD1,.,TRBJ1-1
TGTGCCACTCCAGGTGGCCCCGGGAATGAGCAGTTCTTC,CATPGGPGNEQFF,TRBV2,.,.,TRBJ2-1
TGTGCCAGCAGCTTGGTGTATCAAAACTACCTTTCCTACGAGCAGTACTTC,CASSLVYQNYLSYEQYF,TRBV5-5,.,once,TRBJ2-7